These 18 T cell receptor beta chains came from one sample sequenced in a study of shared clonotypes between healthy human individuals. Sequencing was performed with immunoSEQ multiplex PCR; in TCRdb, only in-frame clones are kept and a portion is missing. The sample has some 490,000 clones, over 70% seen once. The sequencing input was PBMCs. All receptors derive from a woman in her forties in good health. Some clones in this sample may be carry-over from other donors' samples.

As to this clone: A clone one base away is much larger, so this may be a read error. The chain recombines TRBV7-9 with TRBJ2-1; TRBD1 matches at 8 bases. Germline assignment: CDR1 SEHNR and CDR2 FQNEAQ (reference sequence). This CDR3 region has 18 residues. V shed 0 bases and J 4 bases; nucleotides not matched to a gene: 11. CDR3 sequence: CASSLALHQGAIYNEQFF. In nucleotides, the CDR3 is TGTGCCAGCAGCTTAGCGCTTCACCAGGGGGCTATATACAATGAGCAGTTCTTC.

The chain recombines TRBV29-1 with TRBJ2-3; weak D call: TRBD2 (6 bases). The CDR3 runs to 14 residues. V dropped 4 bases and J dropped 0 bases, with 11 bases sitting between them. Per the germline V gene, CDR1 is SQVTM and CDR2 is ANQGSEA. Written as DNA, the CDR3 is TGCAGCGTTGTTGCGGGGCCGAGCACAGATACGCAGTATTTT. It encodes CSVVAGPSTDTQYF.

For this clone: A far larger clone is one base from this, pointing to a likely read error. V is TRBV28 and J is TRBJ2-5, with 13 bases aligning to TRBD2. This CDR3 has 15 amino acids. J was trimmed by 5 bases and V by 8 bases; bases with no gene match: 8. The germline V gene has CDR1 MDHEN and CDR2 SYDVKM. The CDR3 nucleotides are TGTGCCAGCGGACAGACTAGCGGGAGGCCGGAGACCCAGTACTTC. This gives the protein CASGQTSGRPETQYF.

This clone was observed a handful of times. The chain joins TRBV7-8 to TRBJ2-7; 8 nucleotides line up with TRBD1. V shed 6 bases and J 3 bases; nucleotides not matched to a gene: 16. The CDR3 has 17 amino acids. Germline lookup yields CDR1 SGHVS and CDR2 FQNEAQ. CDR3 residues: CASRTAGGGRTDYEQYF. CDR3 coding DNA: TGTGCCAGCAGAACCGCAGGGGGCGGACGAACGGACTACGAGCAGTACTTC.

The DNA of the CDR3 is TGTGCCATCAGTGAGAGCCAGGGAAAGACTGAAGCTTTCTTT. It specifies CAISESQGKTEAFF. V and J are TRBV10-3 and TRBJ1-1, with D maybe TRBD1 (5 bases). The CDR3 runs to 14 residues. V lost 2 bases, J lost 5 bases, and 12 bases lay in between. Germline-derived CDR1 and CDR2 are ENHRY and SYGVKD.

The rearrangement joins TRBV6-5 to TRBJ1-4; tentative D call: TRBD1 (5 bases). In germline, CDR1 is MNHEY, CDR2 SVGAGI. With 0 bases removed from V and 7 bases from J, the gap between germline ends came to 12 bases. The CDR3 is 15 amino acids. This chain's CDR3 is CASSYSGRRFEKLFF. As DNA, the CDR3 is TGTGCCAGCAGTTACTCGGGGCGGAGGTTTGAAAAACTGTTTTTT.

V is TRBV2 and J is TRBJ2-1; D possibly corresponds to TRBD1 (6 bases). Germline CDR1 is SNHLY and CDR2 is FYNNEI. This CDR3 contains 15 residues. V lost 2 bases, J lost 7 bases, and 15 bases lay in between. The CDR3 sequence: CASSEQGMFGNEQFF. The CDR3 region has the DNA TGTGCCAGCAGTGAACAGGGGATGTTTGGGAATGAGCAGTTCTTC. The whole variable domain, remainder taken from reference TRBV2 and TRBJ2-1, is EPEVTQTPSHQVTQMGQEVILRCVPISNHLYFYWYRQILGQKVEFLVSFYNNEISEKSEIFDDQFSVERPDGSNFTLKIRSTKLEDSAMYFCASSEQGMFGNEQFFGPGTRLTVL.

This clone was seen ten or more times. Other DNA sequences in this specimen translate into the identical CDR3. The rearrangement uses TRBV25-1 and TRBJ1-4; 9 positions agree with TRBD1. Germline V lookup: CDR1 MGHDK, CDR2 SYGVNS. The CDR3 runs 14 residues. J gave up 8 bases and V 3 bases, and 4 bases lay outside the gene matches. The CDR3 coding sequence is TGTGCCAGCAGTGAGGGACAGGGACGGGAAAAACTGTTTTTT. Translating it yields CASSEGQGREKLFF.

This sequence joins TRBV5-4 and TRBJ2-3; 7 positions agree with TRBD2. The CDR3 is 15 amino acids. J gave up 3 bases and V 0 bases, and 4 bases lay outside the gene matches. Germline CDR1 reads SGHNT; CDR2 reads YYREEE (reference sequence). The CDR3 here is CASSLGGRGTDTQYF. CDR3 DNA: TGTGCCAGCAGCTTGGGCGGGAGAGGTACAGATACGCAGTATTTT.

Turning to this clone: Given a far larger clone just one base away, this is likely a sequencing read error. This CDR3 is also generated by other DNA sequences in the sample. V and J are TRBV14 and TRBJ1-1; perhaps TRBD1 as D (6 bases). The CDR3 has 13 amino acids. The V end lost 4 bases, the J end lost 10 bases, and 16 bases lay between the germline ends. CDR1 SGHDN and CDR2 FVKESK come from the germline V gene. CDR3 protein: CASSLWTARRAFF. CDR3 coding DNA: TGTGCCAGCAGCCTCTGGACAGCTCGTCGAGCTTTCTTT.

The rearrangement joins TRBV30 to TRBJ2-2; D gene uncertain. The CDR3 contains 13 residues. Trimming took 3 bases from V and 2 from J, leaving 7 bases between them. Germline V gene lookup returns CDR1 GTSNPN and CDR2 SVGIG (reference sequence). CDR3 in amino acids: CAWRAGNTGELFF. CDR3 bases: TGTGCCTGGAGGGCAGGCAACACCGGGGAGCTGTTTTTT.

The chain employs TRBV7-2 and TRBJ2-1; 11 bases are shared with TRBD2. After removal of 5 bases from V and 10 bases from J, the junction contained 7 bases not matched to a gene. Germline V lookup: CDR1 SGHTA, CDR2 FQGNSA. The CDR3 loop spans 14 amino acids. The chain's CDR3 is CASSPRVAGGEQFF. The CDR3 DNA follows: TGTGCCAGCAGCCCCCGGGTAGCGGGAGGGGAGCAGTTCTTC.

This clone is termed medium-sized. Other DNA sequences in this sample translate to the same CDR3. This sequence joins TRBV6-1 and TRBJ1-2, with D unclear. The CDR3 has 15 amino acids. V dropped 0 bases and J dropped 5 bases, with 13 bases sitting between them. Per the germline V gene, CDR1 is MNHNS and CDR2 is SASEGT. The CDR3 region has the DNA TGTGCCAGCAGTGAAGCATCGACCGGCGGGTATGGCTACACCTTC. Its translation: CASSEASTGGYGYTF.

Only one count was recorded for this clone. Here the CDR3 DNA reads TGTGCCAGCAGCACGCGGGGGCCTTACGAGCAGTACTTC. This gives the protein CASSTRGPYEQYF. The chain couples TRBV28 to TRBJ2-7; perhaps TRBD2 as D (7 bases). Germline V CDR1 and CDR2: MDHEN, SYDVKM. Trimming left V 6 bases short and J 4 bases short, with 13 bases between. This CDR3 is 13 amino acids long.

This chain uses TRBV15 with TRBJ1-2, with 10 positions matching TRBD1. J was trimmed by 8 bases and V by 1 base; bases with no gene match: 10. Germline loops: CDR1 LNHNV, CDR2 YYDKDF (reference sequence). This CDR3 has 16 amino acids. The CDR3 DNA sequence: TGTGCCACCAGCAGAGCTGGGACAGGGGTTTCGGAAGGCTACACCTTC. As protein: CATSRAGTGVSEGYTF.

The chain combines TRBV30 with TRBJ1-1; D may be TRBD1 (5 bases). The CDR3 loop spans 13 amino acids. The V and J ends lost 2 bases and 5 bases respectively, with 12 bases between them. Germline-derived CDR1 and CDR2 are GTSNPN and SVGIG (reference sequence). The CDR3 DNA reads TGTGCCTGGAGTAACCGGGAGGGGACTGAAGCTTTCTTT. Translation: CAWSNREGTEAFF.

V and J are TRBV7-9 and TRBJ1-2; 8 bases align to TRBD1. Trimming cost V 5 bases and J 4 bases; bases outside gene matches: 9. CDR1 and CDR2 from the germline V gene are SEHNR and FQNEAQ (reference sequence). The CDR3 contains 15 residues. CDR3 bases: TGTGCCAGCAGCCCAACCTCCGACAGGGGCTATGGCTACACCTTC. Protein: CASSPTSDRGYGYTF.

V gene TRBV28 combines with J gene TRBJ2-7; TRBD1 aligns across 7 bases. The CDR3 runs 15 residues. V lost 4 bases to trimming and J lost 4 bases; unmatched junction nucleotides: 10. Germline V gives CDR1 MDHEN, CDR2 SYDVKM. The CDR3 reads CASSSNRGGRYEQYF. In nucleotides, the CDR3 is TGTGCCAGCAGTTCCAACAGGGGTGGAAGGTACGAGCAGTACTTC. Looking up the rest from reference TRBV28 and TRBJ2-7 gives the full variable domain: DVKVTQSSRYLVKRTGEKVFLECVQDMDHENMFWYRQDPGLGLRLIYFSYDVKMKEKGDIPEGYSVSREKKERFSLILESASTNQTSMYLCASSSNRGGRYEQYFGPGTRLTVT.